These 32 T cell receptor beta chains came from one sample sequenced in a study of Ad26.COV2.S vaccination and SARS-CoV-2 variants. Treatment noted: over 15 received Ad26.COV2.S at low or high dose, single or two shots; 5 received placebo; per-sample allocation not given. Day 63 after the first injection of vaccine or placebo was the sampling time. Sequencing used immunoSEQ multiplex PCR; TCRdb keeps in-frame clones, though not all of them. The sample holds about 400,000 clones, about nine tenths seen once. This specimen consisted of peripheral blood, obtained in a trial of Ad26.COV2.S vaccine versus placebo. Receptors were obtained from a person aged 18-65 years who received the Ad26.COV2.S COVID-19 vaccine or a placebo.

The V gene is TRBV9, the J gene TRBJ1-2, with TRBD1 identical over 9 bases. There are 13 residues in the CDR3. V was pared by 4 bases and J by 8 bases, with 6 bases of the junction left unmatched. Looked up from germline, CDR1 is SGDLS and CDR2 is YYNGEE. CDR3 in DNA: TGTGCCAGCAGCTCTCCGACAGGGGGGGGCTACACCTTC. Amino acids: CASSSPTGGGYTF.

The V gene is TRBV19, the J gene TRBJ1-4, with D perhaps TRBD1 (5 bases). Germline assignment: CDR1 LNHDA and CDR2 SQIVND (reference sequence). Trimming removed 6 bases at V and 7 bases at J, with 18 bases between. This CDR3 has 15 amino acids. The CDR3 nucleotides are TGTGCCAGTAGCACCCCGCCCGGGGGGAGTGAAAAACTGTTTTTT. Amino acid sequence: CASSTPPGGSEKLFF.

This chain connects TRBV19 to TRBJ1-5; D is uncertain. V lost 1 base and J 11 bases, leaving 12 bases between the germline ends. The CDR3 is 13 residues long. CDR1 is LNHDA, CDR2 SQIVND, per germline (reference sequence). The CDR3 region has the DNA TGTGCCAGTAGTATAGCCTCTTTGAGGGCCCAGCATTTT. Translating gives CASSIASLRAQHF.

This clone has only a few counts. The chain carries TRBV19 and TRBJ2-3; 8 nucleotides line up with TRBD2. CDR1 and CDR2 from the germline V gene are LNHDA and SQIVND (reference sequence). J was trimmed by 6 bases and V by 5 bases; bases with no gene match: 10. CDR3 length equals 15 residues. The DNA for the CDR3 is TGTGCCAGTAGTCGACCGGGACTAGGGCGGGATACGCAGTATTTT. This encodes CASSRPGLGRDTQYF.

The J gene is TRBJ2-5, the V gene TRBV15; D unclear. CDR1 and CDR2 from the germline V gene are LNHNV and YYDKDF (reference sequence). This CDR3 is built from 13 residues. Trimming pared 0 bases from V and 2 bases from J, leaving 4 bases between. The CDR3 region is CATSRDQQETQYF. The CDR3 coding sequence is TGTGCCACCAGCAGAGATCAACAAGAGACCCAGTACTTC.

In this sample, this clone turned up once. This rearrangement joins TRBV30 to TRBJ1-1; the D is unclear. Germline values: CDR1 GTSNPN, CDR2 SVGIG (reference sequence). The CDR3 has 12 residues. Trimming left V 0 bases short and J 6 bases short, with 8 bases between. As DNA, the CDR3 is TGTGCCTGGAGTGTAGGCTGGGCTGAAGCTTTCTTT. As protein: CAWSVGWAEAFF.

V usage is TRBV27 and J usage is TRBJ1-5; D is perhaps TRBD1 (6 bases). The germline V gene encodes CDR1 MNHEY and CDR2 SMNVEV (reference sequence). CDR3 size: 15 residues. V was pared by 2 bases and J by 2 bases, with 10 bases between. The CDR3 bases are TGTGCCAGCAGTTTACTGGGGGCTGGCAATCAGCCCCAGCATTTT. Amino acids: CASSLLGAGNQPQHF.

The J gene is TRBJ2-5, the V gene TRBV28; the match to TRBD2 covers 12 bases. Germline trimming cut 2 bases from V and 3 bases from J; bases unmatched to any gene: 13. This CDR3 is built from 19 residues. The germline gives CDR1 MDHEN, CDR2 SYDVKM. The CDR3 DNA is TGTGCCAGCAGTTTACTTCTTCTAGCGGGGGGGCTTCGGGAAGAGACCCAGTACTTC. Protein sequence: CASSLLLLAGGLREETQYF.

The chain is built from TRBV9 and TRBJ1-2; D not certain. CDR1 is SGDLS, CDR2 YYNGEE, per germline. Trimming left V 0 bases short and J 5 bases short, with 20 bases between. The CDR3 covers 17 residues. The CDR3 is CASSVDELEGRWYGYTF. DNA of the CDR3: TGTGCCAGCAGCGTAGACGAATTGGAAGGAAGATGGTATGGCTACACCTTC.

The DNA for the CDR3 is TGTGCCAGCTCAGACAGAAGGACGGCCTCGGTCGACACCATATATTTT. Its translation: CASSDRRTASVDTIYF. The gene calls are TRBV18 and TRBJ1-3; maybe TRBD1 (5 bases). Trimming stripped 5 bases from V and 8 bases from J, with 22 bases between. The CDR3 is 16 amino acids. Germline CDR1 and CDR2: KGHSH and LQKENI.

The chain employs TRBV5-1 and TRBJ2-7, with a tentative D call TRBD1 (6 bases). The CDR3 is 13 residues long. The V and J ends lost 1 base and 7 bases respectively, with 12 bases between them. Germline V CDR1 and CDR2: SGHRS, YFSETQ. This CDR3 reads CASSLRTGREQYF. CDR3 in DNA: TGCGCCAGCAGCTTGAGAACAGGGCGAGAGCAGTACTTC.

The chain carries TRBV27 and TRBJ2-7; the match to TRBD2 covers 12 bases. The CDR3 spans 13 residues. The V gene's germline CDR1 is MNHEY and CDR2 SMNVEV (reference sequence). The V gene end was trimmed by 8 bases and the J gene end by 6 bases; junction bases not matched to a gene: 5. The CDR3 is CASGRLAGVEQYF. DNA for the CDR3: TGTGCCAGCGGCAGACTAGCGGGGGTCGAGCAGTACTTC.

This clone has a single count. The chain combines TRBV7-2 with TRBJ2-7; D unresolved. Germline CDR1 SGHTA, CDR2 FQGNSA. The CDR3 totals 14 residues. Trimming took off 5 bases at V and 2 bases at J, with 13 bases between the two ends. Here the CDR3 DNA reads TGTGCCAGCAGCCCTGGCGCTGGCGCCTACGAGCAGTACTTC. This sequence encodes CASSPGAGAYEQYF.

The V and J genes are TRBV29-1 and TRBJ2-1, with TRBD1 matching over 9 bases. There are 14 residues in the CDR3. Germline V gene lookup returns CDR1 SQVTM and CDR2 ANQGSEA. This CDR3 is CSLRDRASYNEQFF. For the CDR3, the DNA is TGCAGTCTCCGGGACAGGGCATCCTACAATGAGCAGTTCTTC.

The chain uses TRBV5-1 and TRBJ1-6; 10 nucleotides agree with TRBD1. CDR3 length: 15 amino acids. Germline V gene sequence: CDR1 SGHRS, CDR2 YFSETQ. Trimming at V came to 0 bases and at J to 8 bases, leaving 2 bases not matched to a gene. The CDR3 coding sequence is TGCGCCAGCAGCTTGGTCGGGACAGGGGATTCACCCCTCCACTTT. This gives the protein CASSLVGTGDSPLHF.

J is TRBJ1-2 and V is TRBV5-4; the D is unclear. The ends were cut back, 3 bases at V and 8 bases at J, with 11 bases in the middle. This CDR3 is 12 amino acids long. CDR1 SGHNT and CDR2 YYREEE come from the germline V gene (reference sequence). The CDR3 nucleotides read TGTGCCAGCAGCTGGACTACGGGAGGCTACACCTTC. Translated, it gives CASSWTTGGYTF.

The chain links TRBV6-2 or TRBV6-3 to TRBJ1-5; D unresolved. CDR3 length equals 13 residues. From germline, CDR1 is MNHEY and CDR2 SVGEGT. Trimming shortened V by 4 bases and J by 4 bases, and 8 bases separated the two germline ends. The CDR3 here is CASSLLGNQPQHF. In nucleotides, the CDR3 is TGTGCCAGCAGTTTATTAGGGAATCAGCCCCAGCATTTT.

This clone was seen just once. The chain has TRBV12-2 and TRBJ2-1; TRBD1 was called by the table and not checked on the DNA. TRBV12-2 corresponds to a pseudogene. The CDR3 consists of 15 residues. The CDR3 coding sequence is TGTGCAAGTCGCTTAGCGGGCACAGGGGGCGATGAGCAGTTCTTC. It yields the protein CASRLAGTGGDEQFF.

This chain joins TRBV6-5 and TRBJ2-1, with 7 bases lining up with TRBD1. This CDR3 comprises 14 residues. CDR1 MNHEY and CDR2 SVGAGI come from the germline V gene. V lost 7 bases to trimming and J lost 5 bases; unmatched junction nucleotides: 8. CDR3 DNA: TGTGCCAGCACCCGAGACAGGGCTAACAATGAGCAGTTCTTC. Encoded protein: CASTRDRANNEQFF.

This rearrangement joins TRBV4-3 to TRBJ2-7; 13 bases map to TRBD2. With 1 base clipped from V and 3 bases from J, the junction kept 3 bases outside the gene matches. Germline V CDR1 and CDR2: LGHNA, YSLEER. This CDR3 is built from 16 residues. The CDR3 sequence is CASSQARLAGGYEQYF. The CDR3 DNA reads TGCGCCAGCAGCCAAGCCCGACTAGCGGGGGGCTACGAGCAGTACTTC.

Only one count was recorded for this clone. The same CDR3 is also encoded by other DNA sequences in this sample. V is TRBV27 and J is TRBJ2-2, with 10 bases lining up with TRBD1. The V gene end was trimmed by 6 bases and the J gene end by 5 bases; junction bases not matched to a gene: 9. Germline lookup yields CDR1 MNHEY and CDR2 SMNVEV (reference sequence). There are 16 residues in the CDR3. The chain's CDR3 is CASRPGTGALTGELFF. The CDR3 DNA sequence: TGTGCCAGCAGACCCGGGACAGGGGCTTTAACCGGGGAGCTGTTTTTT.

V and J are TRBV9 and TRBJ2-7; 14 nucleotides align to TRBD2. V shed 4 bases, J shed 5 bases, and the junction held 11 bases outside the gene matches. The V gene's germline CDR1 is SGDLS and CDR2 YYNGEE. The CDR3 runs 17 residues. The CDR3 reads CASSPRLAGGPLHEQYF. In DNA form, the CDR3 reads TGTGCCAGCAGCCCCCGACTAGCGGGGGGGCCCCTCCACGAGCAGTACTTC.

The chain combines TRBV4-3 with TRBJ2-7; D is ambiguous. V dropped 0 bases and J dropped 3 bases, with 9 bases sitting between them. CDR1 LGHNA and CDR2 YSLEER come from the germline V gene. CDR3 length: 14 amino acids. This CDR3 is CASSQEPVRYEQYF. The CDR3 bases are TGCGCCAGCAGCCAAGAACCGGTCCGCTACGAGCAGTACTTC.

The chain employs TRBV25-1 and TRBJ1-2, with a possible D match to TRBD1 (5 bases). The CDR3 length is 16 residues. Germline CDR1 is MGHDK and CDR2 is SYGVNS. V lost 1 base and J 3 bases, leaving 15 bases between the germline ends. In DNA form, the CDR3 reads TGTGCCAGCAGTGAATTGGGTGGAATAGGGGACTATGGCTACACCTTC. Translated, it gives CASSELGGIGDYGYTF.

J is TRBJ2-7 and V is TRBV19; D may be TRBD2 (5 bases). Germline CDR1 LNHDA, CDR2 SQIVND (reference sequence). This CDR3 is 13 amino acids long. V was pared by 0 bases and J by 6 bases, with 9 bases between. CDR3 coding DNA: TGTGCCAGTAGTATAGATAGGGCGGGCGAGCAGTACTTC. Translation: CASSIDRAGEQYF.

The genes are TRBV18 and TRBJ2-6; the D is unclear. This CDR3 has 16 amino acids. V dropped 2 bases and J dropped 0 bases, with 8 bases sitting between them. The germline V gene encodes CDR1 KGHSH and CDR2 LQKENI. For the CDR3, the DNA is TGTGCCAGCTCACCAGGCCCGAGCTCTGGGGCCAACGTCCTGACTTTC. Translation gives CASSPGPSSGANVLTF.

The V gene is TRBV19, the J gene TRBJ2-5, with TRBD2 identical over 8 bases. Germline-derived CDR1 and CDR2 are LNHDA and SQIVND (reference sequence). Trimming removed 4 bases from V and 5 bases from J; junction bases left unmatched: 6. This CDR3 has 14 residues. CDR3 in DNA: TGTGCCAGTAGTAATCTGCCTAGCGGGGAGACCCAGTACTTC. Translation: CASSNLPSGETQYF.

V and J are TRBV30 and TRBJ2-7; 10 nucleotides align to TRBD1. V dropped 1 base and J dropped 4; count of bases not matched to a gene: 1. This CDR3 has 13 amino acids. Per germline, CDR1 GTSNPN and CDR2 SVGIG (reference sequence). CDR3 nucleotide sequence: TGTGCCTGGAGTGGGACAGGGGGTTACGAGCAGTACTTC. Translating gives CAWSGTGGYEQYF.

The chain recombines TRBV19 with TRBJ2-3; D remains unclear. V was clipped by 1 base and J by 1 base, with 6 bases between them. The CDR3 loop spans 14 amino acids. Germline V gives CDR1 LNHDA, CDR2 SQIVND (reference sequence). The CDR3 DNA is TGTGCCAGTAGTATAGTTACTCGCACAGATACGCAGTATTTT. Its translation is CASSIVTRTDTQYF.

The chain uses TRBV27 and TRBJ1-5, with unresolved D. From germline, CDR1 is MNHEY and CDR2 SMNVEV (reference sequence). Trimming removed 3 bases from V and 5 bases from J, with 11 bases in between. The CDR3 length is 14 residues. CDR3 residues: CASSFGQLHQPQHF. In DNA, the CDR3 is TGTGCCAGCAGTTTTGGTCAGCTCCATCAGCCCCAGCATTTT.

This chain's CDR3 is CSDNPRSAFF. DNA of the CDR3: TGCAGTGACAATCCGCGGTCAGCTTTCTTT. The chain uses TRBV20-1 and TRBJ1-1; D call uncertain. Per the germline V gene, CDR1 is DFQATT and CDR2 is SNEGSKA (reference sequence). The CDR3 covers 10 residues. Trimming removed 7 bases from V and 10 bases from J, with 13 bases in between.

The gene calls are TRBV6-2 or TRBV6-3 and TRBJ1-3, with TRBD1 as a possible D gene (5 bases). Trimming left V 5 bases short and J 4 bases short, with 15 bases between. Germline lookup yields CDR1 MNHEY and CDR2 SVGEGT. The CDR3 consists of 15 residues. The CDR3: CASSAGTQSGNTIYF. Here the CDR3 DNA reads TGTGCCAGCAGTGCCGGGACTCAGTCCGGAAACACCATATATTTT.